The rows below give T cell receptor beta chains drawn from one sample of a study of identical twins. TCRdb used MiXCR to reprocess the 5' RACE reads, holding one entry per CDR3 protein. The sample has under 300,000 distinct CDR3 sequences, about 13% seen once. The data also belong to a second study, concerning yellow fever vaccine responses in identical twins.

Sequenced input: memory (CD45RO+) T cells sorted from blood. The receptors shown here come from a woman aged 18-30 years in good health. Each CDR3 is given with its conserved first and last residue. A D gene is named only where the DNA matches it firmly. Clone size is not always given. Where it is, it says once, few, many or a class for expanded clones.

>15|TRBD1|NA|TRBV9|TRBJ1-6
CASSADRGVNSPLHF
TGTGCCAGCAGCGCGGACAGGGGGGTTAATTCACCCCTCCACTTT
>14|NA|few|TRBV25-1|TRBJ2-7
CASSLGRSGSEQYF
TGTGCCAGCTCCTTGGGGCGTTCCGGGAGTGAGCAGTACTTC
>15|TRBD2|few|TRBV24-1|TRBJ2-5
CATSDSRTSVETQYF
TGTGCCACCAGTGATTCCAGGACTAGCGTTGAGACCCAGTACTTC
>15|NA|NA|TRBV28|TRBJ2-3
CASSWDGSSTDTQYF
TGTGCCAGCAGCTGGGACGGATCTAGCACAGATACGCAGTATTTT
>15|TRBD1|NA|TRBV5-6|TRBJ1-1
CASSRTEKPGQEAFF
TGTGCCAGCAGCCGCACCGAGAAACCGGGACAGGAAGCTTTCTTT
>15|TRBD1|few|TRBV3-1|TRBJ2-7
CASSQGDRGLVKQYF
TGTGCCAGCAGCCAAGGGGACAGGGGACTTGTGAAGCAGTACTTC
>12|NA|few|TRBV10-3|TRBJ2-3
CAISESPDTQYF
TGTGCCATCAGTGAGTCTCCGGATACGCAGTATTTT
>12|NA|NA|TRBV20-1|TRBJ2-5
CSAREGSGTQYF
TGCAGTGCTAGAGAGGGGAGTGGGACCCAGTACTTC
>14|NA|many|TRBV3-1|TRBJ2-2
CASSRGGDAGELFF
TGTGCCAGCAGCCGGGGCGGTGATGCCGGGGAGCTGTTTTTT
>16|TRBD2|NA|TRBV27|TRBJ2-1
CASSLLRLAGADEQFF
TGTGCCAGCAGTTTACTTCGACTAGCGGGAGCGGATGAGCAGTTCTTC
>12|TRBD2|many|TRBV2|TRBJ2-7
CASSDTNTSGSF
TGTGCCAGCAGTGATACCAATACTAGCGGGAGCTTC
>13|NA|NA|TRBV2|TRBJ2-1
CASSEWTEGEQFF
TGTGCCAGCAGTGAATGGACTGAGGGTGAGCAGTTCTTC
>14|NA|many|TRBV5-1|TRBJ1-1
CASSKTGPNTEAFF
TGCGCCAGCAGCAAAACAGGGCCGAACACTGAAGCTTTCTTT
>15|NA|NA|TRBV7-3|TRBJ2-1
CASSLYSQNYNEQFF
TGTGCCAGCAGCTTATACTCCCAGAATTACAATGAGCAGTTCTTC
>11|NA|NA|TRBV18|TRBJ2-7
CASSQVNEQYF
TGTGCCAGCTCACAGGTAAACGAGCAGTACTTC
>14|NA|many|TRBV9|TRBJ2-7
CASSVAYRRNEQYF
TGTGCCAGCAGCGTAGCATACAGAAGGAACGAGCAGTACTTC
>13|NA|NA|TRBV5-6|TRBJ1-1
CASSYTGMAEAFF
TGTGCCAGCAGCTACACTGGGATGGCTGAAGCTTTCTTT
>15|TRBD1|few|TRBV5-4|TRBJ2-3
CASSLTGGGADTQYF
TGTGCCAGCAGCTTGACAGGGGGCGGTGCGGATACGCAGTATTTT
>14|TRBD1|NA|TRBV5-1|TRBJ2-7
CASSQGQAPYEQYF
TGCGCCAGCAGCCAGGGACAGGCCCCCTACGAGCAGTACTTC
>15|TRBD2|NA|TRBV6-4|TRBJ2-1
CASSERGGFWNEQFF
TGTGCCAGCAGCGAGCGGGGGGGCTTTTGGAATGAGCAGTTCTTC
>15|NA|few|TRBV3-1|TRBJ2-1
CASSQEWLGSDEQFF
TGTGCCAGCAGCCAAGAATGGCTAGGTTCGGATGAGCAGTTCTTC
>15|TRBD2|few|TRBV6-1|TRBJ2-5
CASSGQTSGKETQYF
TGTGCCAGCAGTGGTCAGACTAGCGGGAAAGAGACCCAGTACTTC
>19|TRBD1|NA|TRBV15|TRBJ2-2
CATREETGWTGGASGELFF
TGTGCCACCAGAGAAGAAACGGGTTGGACAGGGGGCGCTTCCGGGGAGCTGTTTTTT
>13|TRBD2|NA|TRBV20-1|TRBJ2-2
CSVKREPPGELFF
TGCAGTGTGAAGCGGGAGCCGCCCGGGGAGCTGTTTTTT
>14|TRBD1|many|TRBV29-1|TRBJ2-1
CSVVRDRGFGEQFF
TGCAGCGTTGTCCGGGACAGAGGTTTTGGTGAGCAGTTCTTC
>14|TRBD1|few|TRBV9|TRBJ1-5
CASSPTGLGQPQHF
TGTGCCAGCAGCCCGACAGGGTTGGGTCAGCCCCAGCATTTT
>15|NA|few|TRBV7-2|TRBJ1-2
CASSTPQLGNYGYTF
TGTGCCAGCAGCACCCCACAACTGGGGAACTATGGCTACACCTTC
>16|TRBD1|few|TRBV25-1|TRBJ2-7
CASSDHRDRASYEQYF
TGTGCCAGCAGTGACCACCGGGACAGGGCCTCCTACGAGCAGTACTTC
>15|NA|NA|TRBV18|TRBJ2-7
CASSPDFGNLDEQYF
TGTGCCAGCTCACCTGATTTCGGTAACCTCGACGAGCAGTACTTC
>15|NA|NA|TRBV11-2|TRBJ1-6
CASSLLPQGGSPLHF
TGTGCCAGCAGCCTTCTGCCACAAGGCGGTTCACCCCTCCACTTT
>13|NA|few|TRBV7-6|TRBJ2-1
CASSFLRGYEQFF
TGTGCCAGCAGCTTTCTCAGGGGCTATGAGCAGTTCTTC
>14|TRBD1|few|TRBV5-1|TRBJ2-5
CASSAGQVEGTQYF
TGCGCCAGCAGCGCAGGACAGGTCGAGGGGACCCAGTACTTC
>22|TRBD1|few|TRBV4-1|TRBJ2-3
CASSQDRRDRRFHYTDTDTQYF
TGCGCCAGCAGCCAAGATCGCCGGGACAGGAGGTTTCATTACACAGATACAGATACGCAGTATTTT
>15|TRBD2|many|TRBV15|TRBJ2-7
CATRDGLATSYEQYF
TGTGCCACCAGAGACGGACTAGCGACATCCTACGAGCAGTACTTC
>14|NA|NA|TRBV5-8|TRBJ1-6
CASRLSGYHSPLHF
TGTGCCAGCAGATTATCAGGGTATCATTCACCCCTCCACTTT
>15|TRBD1|NA|TRBV7-3|TRBJ2-7
CASSSSTGYSYEQYF
TGTGCCAGCAGCTCCTCGACAGGGTACTCTTACGAGCAGTACTTC